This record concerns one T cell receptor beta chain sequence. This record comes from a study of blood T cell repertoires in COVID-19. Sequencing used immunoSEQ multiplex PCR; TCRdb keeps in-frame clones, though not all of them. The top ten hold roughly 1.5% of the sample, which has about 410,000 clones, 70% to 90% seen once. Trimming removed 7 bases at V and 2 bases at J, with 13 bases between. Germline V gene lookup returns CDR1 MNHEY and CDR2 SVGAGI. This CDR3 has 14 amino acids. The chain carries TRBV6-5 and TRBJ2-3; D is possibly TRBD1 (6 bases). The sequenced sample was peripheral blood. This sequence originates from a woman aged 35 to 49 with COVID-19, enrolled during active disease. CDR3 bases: TGTGCCAGCAAAATTCCAGGGGTCACAGATACGCAGTATTTT. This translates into CASKIPGVTDTQYF.